This T cell receptor beta chain emerged from a study of tumor-infiltrating lymphocytes in localized non-small cell lung cancer (dated by TCRdb to about 2021). For the wider study: The cohort covered several histologies, both smokers and never-smokers, and patients whose samples were collected after neoadjuvant chemotherapy. A total of fewer than 60 patients were included in the paired tumor versus uninvolved lung comparison of immunoSEQ T-cell fraction. The same patients underwent several integrated assays, with TCR sequencing performed together with flow cytometry, multiplex immunofluorescence, RNA-seq, exome sequencing and proteomics. In total, the ICON cohort consisted of approximately 160 surgical patients with localized non-small cell lung cancer who had their tumors resected. Each patient provided resected tumor tissue plus uninvolved lung tissue from the same patient, with the uninvolved lung tissue described as non-adjacent to the tumor.

Patient enrollment in ICON started in the first half of 2016, and the final patient was enrolled in 2018. In a subcohort of 76 patients, fresh tumor and matched uninvolved tissue were collected for in-depth immune analyses, with TCR sequencing among those analyses. DNA for TCR sequencing was isolated from bulk tissue, and no cell sorting was done. The CDR3 has 15 amino acids, counting the end cysteine and phenylalanine. The DNA shown is the 45-base CDR3, in frame from base 1. The V end gives up 0 bases and the J end 7 bases, leaving 6 bases in the junction not matched to a gene. The CDR1 and CDR2 encoded by the germline V gene are LGHNA and YNFKEQ. Results the study describes overall, beyond this receptor: Because assay coverage varied across patients depending on available tissue quantity, TCR sequencing was performed for only a subset of the cohort. In line with immunofluorescence CD3 counts, TCRbeta sequencing supported higher T cell infiltration in tumors compared with uninvolved lung tissue. TCR-derived T-cell fraction did not differ between the flow cytometry-defined immunotypes IM1 (good prognosis) and IM2 (poor prognosis). Different pieces of the same tissue were used for different assays, so technical variation could not be separated from intratumor heterogeneity.

The immunoSEQ assay used for TCR sequencing gave the T-cell fraction in both tumor and uninvolved lung tissue. As for the original processing: To analyze survival, patients were divided into a high T-cell fraction group (upper tertile) and a low T-cell fraction group (lower two tertiles), and the two groups were compared using a log-rank test. A signed-rank test was used to check for differences in T-cell fraction between paired tumor and uninvolved lung. Here the immuneACCESS table is served through TCRdb, limited to in-frame sequences with V and J called. Missing clones are a known gap in these copies; in checked studies unresolved V genes cover under half, and the rest lacks a known reason. The V and J calls and clone size come from that table; D and trimming were worked out from the DNA. Counted in this sample were fewer than 8,500 clones; about 70% of them appeared once. The top ten constitute less than 8.5% of the sample.

The table lists this clone with a few counts. Its antigen is unknown. No per-base quality is available; no much larger clone lies one base away. The specimen was uninvolved lung tissue not adjacent to the tumor. This TCR was recovered from a human donor with non-small cell lung cancer. The V gene is TRBV4-2 and the J gene is TRBJ2-5; TRBD2 fits 9 bases in the junction. The bases read TGTGCCAGCAGCCAAGATCTGGCGGGGGGGCTGACCCAGTACTTC. Its product reads: CASSQDLAGGLTQYF.